This TCR beta chain comes out of a study of molecular identifiers for immune sequencing clone quantification. Study-level information: Four portions were sequenced after RNA from about 20,000 or 100,000 naive CD8 cells was split five ways in replicates. Study-wide results and limits: In CMV-specific effectors, clones above 20 copies held over 99% of molecules; naive, under 1%.

Listed TCR primers and previously described methods were used for bulk TCR libraries. TCRdb reprocessed the PCR reads with MiXCR, giving one entry per CDR3 protein. This sample carries some 9,800 distinct CDR3 sequences, roughly a fifth of them seen once, and the ten largest clones take around 1.7%. Deletions cut 1 base from V and 3 bases from J, with 7 bases between. In germline, CDR1 is SEHNR, CDR2 FQNEAQ (reference sequence). The CDR3 runs 14 residues. The sample holds many counts of this clonotype. What it binds is not known. Sorted cells numbering roughly 18,000 to 1,100,000, with 10%, 30% or 50% RNA, yielded the naive CD8 libraries.

The chain is built from TRBV7-9 and TRBJ1-5; D not certain. This receptor was obtained from a human donor in good health. Some libraries in this study had Jurkat cell RNA spiked in. The sample was naive CD8+ T cells from blood, with Jurkat cell RNA spiked in. Subset defined: FACS-sorted CD8+CD4-CCR7+CD45RA+ naive T cells. The CDR3 reads CASSLGGNNQPQHF. The CDR3 bases are TGTGCCAGCAGCTTAGGAGGGAACAATCAGCCCCAGCATTTT.